This T cell receptor beta chain was profiled in a study of cytomegalovirus exposure and HLA in healthy donors (TCRdb year 2017). In terms of the full investigation: An earlier analysis of approximately 590 of the donors reported about 290 Gb of sequence data and some 120 million unique TCR beta sequences from about 179 million T cells. An early release that covered fewer than 800 HLA-typed donors contained 300 to 350 gigabases of sequencing data and some 87 million unique TCR sequences. Among the 398 genotyped donors, about 83% belonged to the genetic ancestry cluster associated with self-reported Caucasian donors. The study aimed to test whether signatures of past pathogen exposure could be identified by cataloging public T cell receptors. The study profiled the T cell repertoires of hundreds of subjects by immunosequencing and related them to cytomegalovirus serostatus. A separate validation cohort of 100 to 150 different subjects was used in addition to the 666-subject first cohort. To predict cytomegalovirus infection status, the study combined high-throughput TCR immunosequencing, statistical association of individual TCRs with disease status, and machine learning. To study patterns of TCR occurrence, a later analysis re-analyzed previously published TCR beta repertoires from more than 550 donors and added high-resolution HLA genotyping. Rather than using new phenotypic data, the later analysis identified candidate immune exposures from TCR beta sequences and from how often those sequences occurred across donors. An earlier analysis of around 640 of the donors used high-throughput TCR beta sequencing to judge whether each TCR beta V gene segment behaved as functional or pseudogenic. Donor age, sex, ethnicity and CMV serostatus were compiled together with the repertoire data. In a later genetic analysis, genome-wide SNP genotypes for about 55% of the 666 donors were used, and that subset was treated as a discovery cohort. All discovery cohort repertoires had been generated using a single sequencing platform. Both class I and class II loci were covered by HLA typing, at four-digit resolution. The number of donors typed differed by locus, with 629-630 for A, B, C, DRB1 and DQB1, about 500 for DQA1, 600 to 610 for DPA1, and 450 to 480 for DPB1. Roughly five DR-DQ haplotypes were handled as single units for association and clustering because linkage in the cohort was strong. On average, about 200,000 unique TCR beta nucleotide sequences were sequenced per donor among 300 to 500 genotyped donors of the cohort, with roughly 18% of those sequences being non-productive. Study-wide conclusions, independent of this receptor: A few of the identified cytomegalovirus-associated TCR beta chains were confirmed in vitro to be specific for cytomegalovirus antigens. A cluster of highly shared sequence variants was judged likely to be a technical artifact of the sequencing pipeline. Because HLA typing was unavailable for some donors at each locus, only the typed subset was used in association tests. A further reported finding was that TCR beta sequences accurately predicted the HLA-A and HLA-B alleles for most subjects in the first cohort. In a later analysis, TCR association rates were found to vary across HLA loci, with the most associated TCRs seen for DRB1 alleles and the fewest for HLA-C alleles. The presence/absence analyses assumed that sequencing depth was roughly uniform across donors, and that assumption may not be true. Because the 87-base-pair reads could not distinguish some IMGT-functional V segments, including TRBV6-2 and TRBV6-3, those segments were excluded. Compared with the roughly 600-donor mean, donors in an Asian-associated ancestry cluster had fewer N-insertions in productive TCRs, according to a later genetic analysis. A later analysis associated 16,951 TCR beta sequences with specific HLA alleles at a false discovery rate of 0.05. It was suggested by the authors that the approach could potentially be generalized to other disease states and immunological phenotypes. In a later analysis, HLA-associated TCR beta chains were found to be more clonally expanded and to have lower generation probabilities than equally common non-associated chains. Because counts were too low, roughly 17 rarely observed V segments, including chromosome 9 orphons, were left out of the earlier analysis of roughly 600 of the donors. Immune exposure information for the cohort was limited to CMV serostatus. In an earlier analysis of some 500 of the donors, most TCR beta V segments appeared in productive rearrangements about 87% or about 30% of the time, broadly matching IMGT annotations. In a later analysis, most CMV-associated TCR beta chains were found to appear HLA-restricted, with HLA associations seemingly driven largely by CMV exposure. According to a later analysis, parvovirus B19, influenza, CMV and Epstein-Barr virus appeared linked to several top co-occurrence clusters. The classifier was reported to diagnose cytomegalovirus status with high specificity and sensitivity in both the original and validation cohorts. Most TCR sequences were seen in very few donors, while some public TCRs were found in many individuals. Linkage disequilibrium might explain the correlated functional status among segregating V segments, but an unknown experimental factor could not be excluded. V-gene and J-gene trimming of TCR beta chains was associated with a missense DCLRE1C variant in a later genetic analysis, and the association was replicated in an independent cohort. The study listed 150 to 200 TCR beta chains as associated with cytomegalovirus. When HLA alleles, especially DR and DQ, strongly co-occurred, TCR associations were difficult to assign to individual alleles. Only TCR beta chains were sequenced in this cohort, and the absence of alpha or paired-chain data limited detectable features.

The library was produced with the immunoSEQ multiplex PCR assay. For the multiplex PCR, a mixture combining 60 forward primers for TCR Vbeta segments and 13 reverse primers for TCR Jbeta segments was used. The CDR3 region of rearranged TCR beta genes was amplified from genomic DNA by a multiplex PCR assay. The Illumina HiSeq System was used to sequence the amplified TCR beta libraries as 87-base-pair reads. In the source study's methods: A later analysis tallied roughly 80 million unique TCR beta chains across the 610 or so repertoires, and around 9.9 million of those chains were shared by two or more donors. Raw reads were error-corrected and collapsed into unique sequences with a nearest-neighbor algorithm that merged closely related sequences to remove PCR and sequencing errors. V, D and J gene segments were assigned by aligning CDR3 sequences to IMGT reference sequences. For a sequence to be retained, a match of at least six nucleotides was required to both a V gene segment and a J gene segment. A rearrangement was called productive if the CDR3 had no stop codons and remained in frame with V and J, and every other rearrangement was called non-productive. CDR3 was defined according to IMGT convention as the region running from the second conserved V-encoded cysteine to the conserved J-encoded phenylalanine. In an earlier analysis of roughly 610 of the donors, sequences lacking an unambiguous match to a single V gene segment were excluded. In an earlier analysis of about 590 of the donors, a V segment was called functional when productive rearrangements were above 56.7%, and segregating when the standard deviation between donors exceeded 5%. A statistical classification framework was developed to diagnose cytomegalovirus status using the catalog of TCR beta chain sequences. In a later analysis, V and J genes were assigned by comparing TCR nucleotide sequences against IMGT/GENE-DB human TR gene sequences. A later analysis assigned CDR3 sequences and most-parsimonious VDJ recombination scenarios with the TCRdist pipeline. A later analysis defined each TCR beta chain by its CDR3 amino acid sequence plus V-gene family, and excluded reads lacking a unique V-gene family. To address suspected cross-contamination and a sequencing artifact, a later analysis removed 592 highly shared, low-generation-probability nucleotide sequences. A later analysis calculated a clonal expansion index for each public chain from normalized within-repertoire ranks of inferred template counts. A later analysis computed generation probabilities with a VDJ recombination model fitted to out-of-frame rearrangements, and checked the results against IGoR. In a later analysis, hypergeometric tests were used to score TCR-TCR, TCR-HLA and TCR-CMV co-occurrence, with a repertoire-size bias correction applied to TCR pairs. In a later analysis, false discovery rates were estimated by permuting HLA or CMV assignments 20 times. In a later analysis, co-occurring TCRs were grouped using DBSCAN, with TCRdist sequence similarity added in when clustering inside HLA-allele-positive subsets. Co-occurrence clustering excluded repertoires with fewer than 30,000 or more than 120,000 public chains, plus five with anomalous nucleotide sharing. The clones in this table, taken by TCRdb from immuneACCESS, are in-frame only. Not every clone is retained; where verified, under half of the shortfall comes from an unresolved V gene, and the cause of the rest is unknown. That table gives V, J and clone size, and the DNA gave D and trimming. This sample's table carries some 140,000 clones. 2% of the sample rests with the top ten.

The cohort was made up of 650 to 700 healthy bone marrow donors. Cohort members were all nominally healthy when sampled, although unrecorded immune exposures were likely present. The donor was CMV seronegative and was included in the group of over 300 seronegative cohort members. A peripheral blood sample was collected from each donor, and TCR beta sequencing was performed on peripheral blood mononuclear cells. Genomic DNA was extracted from the blood cell samples with the Qiagen DNeasy Blood Extraction Kit. Details on this clone: Its antigen remains unidentified.

The germline V gene encodes CDR1 SGHRS and CDR2 YFSETQ. Trimming removed 7 bases from V and 2 bases from J, leaving 18 bases between the germline ends. Inclusive of the bounding cysteine and phenylalanine, the CDR3 is 15 residues long. Of the read, only the CDR3 DNA is kept; its 45 bases are in frame from base 1. The sequence was obtained from an older woman in good health and CMV-seronegative. Sequencing used PBMCs. The rearranged segments are TRBV5-1 and TRBJ2-5; the D gene cannot be named for sure. The nucleotide sequence is given as TGCGCCAGCCGGCTCGATTACGGGTTTCAAGAGACCCAGTACTTC. The resulting protein is CASRLDYGFQETQYF.